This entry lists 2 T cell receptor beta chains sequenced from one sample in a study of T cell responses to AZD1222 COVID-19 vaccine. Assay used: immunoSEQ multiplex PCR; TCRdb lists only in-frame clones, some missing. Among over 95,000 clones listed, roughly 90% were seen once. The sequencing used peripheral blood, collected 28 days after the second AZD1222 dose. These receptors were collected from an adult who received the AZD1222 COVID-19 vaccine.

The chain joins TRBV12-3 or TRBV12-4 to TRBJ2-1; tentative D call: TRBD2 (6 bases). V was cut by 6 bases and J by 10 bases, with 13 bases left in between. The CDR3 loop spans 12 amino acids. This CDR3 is CASRAEGYEQFF. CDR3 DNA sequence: TGTGCCAGCAGGGCGGAGGGGTACGAGCAGTTCTTC.

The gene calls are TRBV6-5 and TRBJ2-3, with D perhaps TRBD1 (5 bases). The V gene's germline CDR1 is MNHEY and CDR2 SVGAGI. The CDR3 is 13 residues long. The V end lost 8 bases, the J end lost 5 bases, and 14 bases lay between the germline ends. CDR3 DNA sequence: TGTGCCAGCGGGATCAGGGTTGTAGATACGCAGTATTTT. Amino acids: CASGIRVVDTQYF.